This T cell receptor (beta chain) is from a study of T cells in Graves' hyperthyroidism and ophthalmopathy. Hyperthyroidism was newly diagnosed in patients aged 18 to 65 (duration under 2 months). RNA transcripts gave rise to amplified TCR beta CDR3 regions. First-round RT-PCR of the TCR CDR3 relied on the HTBI primer set. One entry per CDR3 protein, called by TCRdb with MiXCR from the multiplex PCR reads. This sample has 460,000 or so distinct CDR3 sequences, with around 15% found just once. Findings of the study overall: Ophthalmopathy was distinguished from stable hyperthyroidism by 13 V-J signatures. Blood held most thyroid clonotypes expanded above 0.001 frequency.

The CDR3 totals 16 residues. Germline CDR1 is LGHDT and CDR2 is YNNKEL (reference sequence). The V end lost 4 bases, the J end lost 4 bases, and 17 bases lay between the germline ends. In this sample, this clonotype turned up a few times. No antigen is known for it. This chain uses TRBV3-1 with TRBJ2-1; perhaps D is TRBD1 or TRBD2 (5 bases each). Specimen: blood. The receptor was isolated from a woman aged 18-29 years with Graves' hyperthyroidism. In nucleotides, the CDR3 is TGTGCCAGCAGCCCAGTCGTGGGGGATGGATACAATGAGCAGTTCTTC. This gives the protein CASSPVVGDGYNEQFF.